Sequencing of this TCR beta chain was carried out in a study of T cells in Graves' hyperthyroidism and ophthalmopathy. Authors of the study amplified TCR beta CDR3 regions from RNA transcripts. The primer set for the first-round RT-PCR of the TCR CDR3 was HTBI. TCRdb used MiXCR to reprocess the multiplex PCR reads, holding one entry per CDR3 protein. This sample carries 250,000 or so distinct CDR3 sequences, about 15% of them seen once, and the ten largest clones take 30% to 35%. This clonotype has a count of ten or more. The source is a woman between 45 and 60 years old with Graves' hyperthyroidism that later progressed to Graves' ophthalmopathy. Material: blood.

CDR3 protein: CASSPTIMRTDTQYF. CDR3 DNA: TGTGCCAGCAGCCCGACTATCATGCGCACAGATACGCAGTATTTT. The V call is TRBV28, the J call TRBJ2-3; possibly TRBD2 for D (5 bases). Looked up from germline, CDR1 is MDHEN and CDR2 is SYDVKM. This CDR3 is 15 amino acids long. Trimming removed 6 bases from V and 1 base from J, with 14 bases in between. The complete variable domain, with remaining parts taken from reference TRBV28 and TRBJ2-3, reads DVKVTQSSRYLVKRTGEKVFLECVQDMDHENMFWYRQDPGLGLRLIYFSYDVKMKEKGDIPEGYSVSREKKERFSLILESASTNQTSMYLCASSPTIMRTDTQYFGPGTRLTVL.